The clone carrying this T cell receptor (beta chain) appeared many times. Its antigen is still unknown. CDR1 DFQATT and CDR2 SNEGSKA come from the germline V gene (reference sequence). The CDR3 length is 16 residues. V dropped 0 bases and J dropped 0 bases, with 12 bases sitting between them. The entry originates in a study of naive and memory T cell subsets. General study findings and limits: Naive and memory repertoire findings lacked a ground truth for validation. Naive repertoires, especially CD8, held a few larger clonotypes, possibly memory cells re-expressing CD45RA.

The beta constant-region primer was an equimolar mix of two oligonucleotides covering TRBC1 and TRBC2. The ligated cDNA underwent four PCR rounds using SP2 and nested alpha and beta constant-region primers. TCRdb redid the calling of the UMI-ligation and nested PCR reads with MiXCR, one entry per CDR3 protein. This table has 130,000 to 150,000 distinct CDR3 sequences, over 20% appearing once. The chain links TRBV20-1 to TRBJ1-5, with a possible D match to TRBD1 (6 bases). Sequenced: naive CD4+ T cells from blood. The receptor's source is a human donor in good health. In DNA, the CDR3 is TGCAGTGCTAGAGATCCCAGGGGAATTAGCAATCAGCCCCAGCATTTT. It yields the protein CSARDPRGISNQPQHF.